Listed below are T cell receptor beta chains from one sample, sequenced in a study of T-cell reconstitution after alpha-beta-depleted transplantation in children. TCRdb reprocessed the PCR reads via MiXCR and lists one record per CDR3 protein. The table lists roughly 500,000 distinct CDR3 sequences, over 25% of them singletons. The sample here was PBMCs from the stem cell graft donor, taken from the stem cell graft. The receptor set was obtained from a human donor who donated a stem cell graft to a child with aplastic anemia. Both conserved end residues are part of each CDR3. The D gene is left open where the match is weak. Clone size appears in some rows only: once, few, many, or a class for an expanded clone.

v_call,clone_size,d_call,j_call,cdr3_nt,cdr3_aa
TRBV5-1,few,.,TRBJ1-1,TGCGCCAGCAGCTTTGGGACCGAAGAAGCTTTCTTT,CASSFGTEEAFF
TRBV4-1,.,TRBD1,TRBJ2-3,TGCGCCAGCAGCCAAGATTGGAGCACAGGGGGCACAGATACGCAGTATTTT,CASSQDWSTGGTDTQYF
TRBV28,few,.,TRBJ1-2,TGTGCCAGCAGTTTGCCCCCCGGGCCGACCTATGGCTACACCTTC,CASSLPPGPTYGYTF
TRBV9,.,.,TRBJ1-6,TGTGCCAGCAGCGTAGATTTGAGGCCACCCCTCCACTTT,CASSVDLRPPLHF
TRBV6-1,few,TRBD2,TRBJ2-1,TGTGCCAGCAGACCCTCCACTAGCGGTTCCTACAATGAGCAGTTCTTC,CASRPSTSGSYNEQFF
TRBV15,few,.,TRBJ2-5,TGTGCCACCAGCAGAGACCAGCAAGAGACCCAGTACTTC,CATSRDQQETQYF
TRBV27,.,.,TRBJ1-1,TGTGCCAGCAGTTTCGGTAATGGAAGGACTGAAGCTTTCTTT,CASSFGNGRTEAFF
TRBV5-5,.,.,TRBJ2-1,TGTGCCAGCAGCTGGGGAAAGAGCTCCTACAATGAGCAGTTCTTC,CASSWGKSSYNEQFF
TRBV11-2,.,.,TRBJ1-4,TGTGCCAGCAGCCTCGGGGCCCGGAGGAATGAAAAACTGTTTTTT,CASSLGARRNEKLFF
TRBV27,few,.,TRBJ1-3,TGTGCCAGCAGATCCCTGCGCTCTGGAAACACCATATATTTT,CASRSLRSGNTIYF
TRBV12-3/TRBV12-4,.,TRBD1,TRBJ1-3,TGTGCCAGCAGTCCGACGGACAGGGTCCCTGGAAACACCATATATTTT,CASSPTDRVPGNTIYF
TRBV20-1,.,TRBD1,TRBJ1-4,TGCAGGACGACAGGGTCGGATGAAAAACTGTTTTTT,CRTTGSDEKLFF
TRBV19,.,TRBD2,TRBJ2-5,TGTGCCAGTAGCGCTCTGACTAGCGGGGGACAAGAGACCCAGTACTTC,CASSALTSGGQETQYF
TRBV29-1,few,.,TRBJ1-1,TGCAGCGTTGTCCTGGGGGGCACTGAAGCTTTCTTT,CSVVLGGTEAFF
TRBV7-2,.,TRBD2,TRBJ2-1,TGTGCCAGCAGCTTCGGGACTAGCGGGTTGGGAGAGTTCTTC,CASSFGTSGLGEFF
TRBV7-6,.,TRBD2,TRBJ2-5,TGTGCCAGCAGCTCACTAGCGGGAGCTAGTGAGACCCAGTACTTC,CASSSLAGASETQYF
TRBV6-5,few,TRBD2,TRBJ2-1,TGTGCCAGCAGTTCACGAGGGGGGTCTAGCGGGAGGGCCCACAATGAGCAGTTCTTC,CASSSRGGSSGRAHNEQFF
TRBV6-5,.,TRBD2,TRBJ2-7,TGTGCCAGCAGTTCCGGAGCAGCGGGAGGTTACGAGCAGTACTTC,CASSSGAAGGYEQYF
TRBV7-8,.,TRBD2,TRBJ2-5,TGTGCCAGCAGCCTATGGACTAGCCTCCAAGAGACCCAGTACTTC,CASSLWTSLQETQYF
TRBV6-1,.,TRBD2,TRBJ2-1,TGTGCCAGCAGACTTTCGGGCGGGAGAGGCAATGAGCAGTTCTTC,CASRLSGGRGNEQFF
TRBV14,few,.,TRBJ2-6,TGTGCCAGCAGCCATGGCGAGGCCAACGTCCTGACTTTC,CASSHGEANVLTF
TRBV4-2,.,.,TRBJ2-1,TGTGCCAGCAGCCAAGAACGTATGGACAACTACAATGAGCAGTTCTTC,CASSQERMDNYNEQFF
TRBV7-9,.,TRBD2,TRBJ2-5,TGTGCCAGCAGCCCAGGAACGGGACTAGCGGAAGAGACCCAGTACTTC,CASSPGTGLAEETQYF
TRBV11-2,few,TRBD2,TRBJ2-2,TGTGCCAGCAGCTCCCTGACAGGGCCCTTAGTAGCGGGAGGCACCGGGGAGCTGTTTTTT,CASSSLTGPLVAGGTGELFF
TRBV29-1,.,TRBD1,TRBJ2-2,TGCAGCGTTGAAAACAGGGGCTTCGCCGGGGAGCTGTTTTTT,CSVENRGFAGELFF
TRBV20-1,.,.,TRBJ1-5,TGCAGTGCTAGTTACAGGGAGCGGCATCAGCCCCAGCATTTT,CSASYRERHQPQHF
TRBV4-3,.,.,TRBJ1-6,TGCGCCAGCAGCCAAGATCTGGGTTCACCCCTCCACTTT,CASSQDLGSPLHF
TRBV29-1,.,.,TRBJ1-2,TGCAGCGTTGACGTCGGTTATGGCTACACCTTC,CSVDVGYGYTF
TRBV11-3,.,.,TRBJ2-3,TGTGCCAGCAGCCAGGGGGGGATACCCACAGATACGCAGTATTTT,CASSQGGIPTDTQYF
TRBV5-6,.,.,TRBJ2-1,TGTGCCAGCAGCTGGGGGGCTCGGGACAATGAGCAGTTCTTC,CASSWGARDNEQFF
TRBV7-2,.,.,TRBJ2-7,TGTGCCAGCAGCTTAATGTCCTACGAGCAGTACTTC,CASSLMSYEQYF
TRBV14,few,.,TRBJ2-1,TGTGCCAGCAGCCAAGAGTTAGCGCGGGGTGAGCAGTTCTTC,CASSQELARGEQFF